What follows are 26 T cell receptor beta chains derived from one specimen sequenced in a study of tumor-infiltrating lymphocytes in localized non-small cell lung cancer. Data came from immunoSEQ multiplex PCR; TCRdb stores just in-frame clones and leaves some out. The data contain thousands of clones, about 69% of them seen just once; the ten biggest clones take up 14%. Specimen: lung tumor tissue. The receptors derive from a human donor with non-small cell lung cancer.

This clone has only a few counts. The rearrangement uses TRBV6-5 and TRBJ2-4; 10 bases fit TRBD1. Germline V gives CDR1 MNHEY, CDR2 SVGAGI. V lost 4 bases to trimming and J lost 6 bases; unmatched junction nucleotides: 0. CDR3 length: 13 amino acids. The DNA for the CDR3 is TGTGCCAGCAGTTGGACAGGGGGAAACATTCAGTACTTC. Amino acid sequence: CASSWTGGNIQYF.

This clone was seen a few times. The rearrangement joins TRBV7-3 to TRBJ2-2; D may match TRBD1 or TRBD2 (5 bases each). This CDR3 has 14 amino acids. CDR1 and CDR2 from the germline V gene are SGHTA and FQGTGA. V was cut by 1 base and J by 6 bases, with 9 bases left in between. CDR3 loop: CASSLNGAAGELFF. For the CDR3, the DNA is TGTGCCAGCAGCTTAAACGGGGCGGCCGGGGAGCTGTTTTTT.

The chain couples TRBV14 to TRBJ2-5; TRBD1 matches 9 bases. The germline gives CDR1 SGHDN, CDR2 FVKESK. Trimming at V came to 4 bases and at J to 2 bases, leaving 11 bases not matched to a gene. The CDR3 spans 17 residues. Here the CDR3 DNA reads TGTGCCAGCAGCCGCACGTCGGACAGGGGTTTTCAAGAGACCCAGTACTTC. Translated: CASSRTSDRGFQETQYF.

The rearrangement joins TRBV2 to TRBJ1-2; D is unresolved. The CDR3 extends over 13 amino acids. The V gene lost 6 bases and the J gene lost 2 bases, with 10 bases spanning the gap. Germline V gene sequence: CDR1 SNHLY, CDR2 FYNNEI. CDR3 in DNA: TGTGCCAGCAGAGACGGGTCCAACTATGGCTACACCTTC. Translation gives CASRDGSNYGYTF.

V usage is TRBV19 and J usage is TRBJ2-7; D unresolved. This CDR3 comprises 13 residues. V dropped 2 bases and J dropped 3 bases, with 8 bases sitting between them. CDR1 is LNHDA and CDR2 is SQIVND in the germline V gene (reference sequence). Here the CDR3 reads CASSIIGDYEQYF. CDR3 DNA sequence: TGTGCCAGTAGTATAATAGGAGACTACGAGCAGTACTTC.

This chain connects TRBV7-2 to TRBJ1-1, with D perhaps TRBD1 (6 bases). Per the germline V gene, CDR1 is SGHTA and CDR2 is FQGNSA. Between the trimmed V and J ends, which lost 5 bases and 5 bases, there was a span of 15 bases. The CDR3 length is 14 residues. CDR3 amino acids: CASSPVRRGTEAFF. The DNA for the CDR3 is TGTGCCAGCAGCCCCGTGAGGAGGGGGACTGAAGCTTTCTTT.

The CDR3 loop reads CASSLGRVDTQYF. CDR3 nucleotides: TGTGCCAGCAGCTTGGGGAGGGTGGATACGCAGTATTTT. The J gene is TRBJ2-3, the V gene TRBV5-8; the D gene is possibly TRBD2 (6 bases). Trimming removed 0 bases from V and 6 bases from J, with 8 bases in between. CDR3 length: 13 amino acids. Germline V lookup: CDR1 SGHTS, CDR2 YDEGEE.

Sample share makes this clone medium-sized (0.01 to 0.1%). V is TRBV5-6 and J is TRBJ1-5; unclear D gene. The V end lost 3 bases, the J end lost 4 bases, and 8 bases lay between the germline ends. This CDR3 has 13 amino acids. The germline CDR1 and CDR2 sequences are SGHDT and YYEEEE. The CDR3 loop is CASSSGINQPQHF. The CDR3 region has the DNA TGTGCCAGCAGCTCCGGCATTAATCAGCCCCAGCATTTT.

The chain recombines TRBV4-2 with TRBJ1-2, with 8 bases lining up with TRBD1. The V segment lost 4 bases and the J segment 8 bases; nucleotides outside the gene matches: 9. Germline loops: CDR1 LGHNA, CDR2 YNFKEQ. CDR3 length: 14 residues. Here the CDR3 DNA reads TGTGCCAGCAGCCCGCAGGGGGCCTCGGTGGGCTACACCTTC. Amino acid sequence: CASSPQGASVGYTF.

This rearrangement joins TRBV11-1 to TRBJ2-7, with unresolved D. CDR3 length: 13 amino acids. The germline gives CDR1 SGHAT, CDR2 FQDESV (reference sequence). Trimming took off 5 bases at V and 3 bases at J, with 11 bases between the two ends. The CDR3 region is CASSRHKDYEQYF. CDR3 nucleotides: TGTGCCAGCAGCCGACACAAAGACTACGAGCAGTACTTC. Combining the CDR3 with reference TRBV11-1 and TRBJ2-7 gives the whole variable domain EAEVAQSPRYKITEKSQAVAFWCDPISGHATLYWYRQILGQGPELLVQFQDESVVDDSQLPKDRFSAERLKGVDSTLKIQPAELGDSAMYLCASSRHKDYEQYFGPGTRLTVT.

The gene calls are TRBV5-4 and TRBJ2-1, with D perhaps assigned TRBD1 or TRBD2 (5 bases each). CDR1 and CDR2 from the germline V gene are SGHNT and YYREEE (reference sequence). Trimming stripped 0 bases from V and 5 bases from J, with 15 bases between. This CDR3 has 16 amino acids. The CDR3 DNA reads TGTGCCAGCAGCTTGGCCGGAAGGTCGGGGCACAATGAGCAGTTCTTC. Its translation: CASSLAGRSGHNEQFF. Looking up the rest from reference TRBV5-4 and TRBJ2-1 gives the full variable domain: ETGVTQSPTHLIKTRGQQVTLRCSSQSGHNTVSWYQQALGQGPQFIFQYYREEENGRGNFPPRFSGLQFPNYSSELNVNALELDDSALYLCASSLAGRSGHNEQFFGPGTRLTVL.

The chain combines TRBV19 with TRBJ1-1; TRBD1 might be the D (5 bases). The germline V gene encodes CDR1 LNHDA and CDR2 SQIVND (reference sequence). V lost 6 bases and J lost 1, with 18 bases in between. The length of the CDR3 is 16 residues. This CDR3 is CASSPFRQRGNTEAFF. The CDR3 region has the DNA TGTGCCAGTAGCCCTTTTCGACAGAGGGGGAACACTGAAGCTTTCTTT.

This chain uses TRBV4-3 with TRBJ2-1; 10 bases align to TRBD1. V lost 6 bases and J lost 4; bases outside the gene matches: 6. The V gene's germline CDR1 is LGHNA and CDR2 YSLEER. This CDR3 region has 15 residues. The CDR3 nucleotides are TGCGCCAGCAGGCCAGACAGGGGGCCTTACAATGAGCAGTTCTTC. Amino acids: CASRPDRGPYNEQFF.

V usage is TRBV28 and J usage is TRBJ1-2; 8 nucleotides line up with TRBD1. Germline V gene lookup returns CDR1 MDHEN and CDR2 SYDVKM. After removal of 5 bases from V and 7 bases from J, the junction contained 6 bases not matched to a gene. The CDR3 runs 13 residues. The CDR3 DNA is TGTGCCAGCAGTATAGGACAGGGTCGTGGCTACACCTTC. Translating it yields CASSIGQGRGYTF.

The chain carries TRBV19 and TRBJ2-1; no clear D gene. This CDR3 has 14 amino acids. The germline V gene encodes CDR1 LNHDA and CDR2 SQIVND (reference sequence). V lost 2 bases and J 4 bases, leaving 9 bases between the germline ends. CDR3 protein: CASSIPNHYNEQFF. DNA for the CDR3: TGTGCCAGTAGTATACCGAATCATTACAATGAGCAGTTCTTC.

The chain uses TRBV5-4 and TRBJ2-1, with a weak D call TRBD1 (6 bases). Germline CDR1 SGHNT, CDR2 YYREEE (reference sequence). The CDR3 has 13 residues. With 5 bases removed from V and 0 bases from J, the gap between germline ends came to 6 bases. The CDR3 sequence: CASRGGSYNEQFF. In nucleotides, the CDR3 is TGTGCCAGCAGAGGGGGCTCCTACAATGAGCAGTTCTTC.

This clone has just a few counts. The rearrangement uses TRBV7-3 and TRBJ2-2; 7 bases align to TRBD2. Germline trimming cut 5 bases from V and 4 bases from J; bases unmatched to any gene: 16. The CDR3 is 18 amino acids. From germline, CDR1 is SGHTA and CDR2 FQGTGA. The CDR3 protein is CASSPKGASGEGTGELFF. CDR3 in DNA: TGTGCCAGCAGCCCCAAGGGAGCCAGCGGGGAGGGCACCGGGGAGCTGTTTTTT.

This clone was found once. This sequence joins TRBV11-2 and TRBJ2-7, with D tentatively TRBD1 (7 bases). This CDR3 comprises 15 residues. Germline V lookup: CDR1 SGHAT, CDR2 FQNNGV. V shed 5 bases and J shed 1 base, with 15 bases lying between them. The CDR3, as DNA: TGTGCCAGCAGCCTTGGCAGGGGGGATTCCTACGAGCAGTACGTC. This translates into CASSLGRGDSYEQYV.

The CDR3 DNA reads as TGCGCCAGCAGCCCCTGGACAGGGGACAATCAGCCCCAGCATTTT. Protein sequence: CASSPWTGDNQPQHF. This chain joins TRBV5-1 and TRBJ1-5; 9 bases line up with TRBD1. The ends lost 4 bases at V and 3 bases at J; junction bases unmatched: 5. CDR1 is SGHRS and CDR2 is YFSETQ in the germline V gene. The CDR3 is made up of 15 amino acids.

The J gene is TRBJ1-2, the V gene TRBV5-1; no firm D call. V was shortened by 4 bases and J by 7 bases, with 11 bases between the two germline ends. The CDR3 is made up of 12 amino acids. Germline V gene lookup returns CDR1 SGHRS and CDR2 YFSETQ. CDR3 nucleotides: TGCGCCAGCAGCCCCCAGACTATTGGCTACACCTTC. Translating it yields CASSPQTIGYTF. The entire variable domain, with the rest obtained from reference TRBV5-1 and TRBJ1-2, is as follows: KAGVTQTPRYLIKTRGQQVTLSCSPISGHRSVSWYQQTPGQGLQFLFEYFSETQRNKGNFPGRFSGRQFSNSRSEMNVSTLELGDSALYLCASSPQTIGYTFGSGTRLTVV.

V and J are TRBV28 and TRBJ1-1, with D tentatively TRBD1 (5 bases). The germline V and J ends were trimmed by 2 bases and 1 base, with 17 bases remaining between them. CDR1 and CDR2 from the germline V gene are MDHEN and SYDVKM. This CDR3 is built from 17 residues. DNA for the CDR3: TGTGCCAGCAGTTTAGCCCCTTATTCGGGGCCGAACACTGAAGCTTTCTTT. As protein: CASSLAPYSGPNTEAFF.

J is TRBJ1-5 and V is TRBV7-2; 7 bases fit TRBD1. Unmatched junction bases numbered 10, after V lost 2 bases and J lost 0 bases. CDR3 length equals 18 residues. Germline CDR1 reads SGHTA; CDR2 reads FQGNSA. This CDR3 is CASSLRGQSAYSNQPQHF. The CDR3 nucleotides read TGTGCCAGCAGCTTACGGGGACAGTCCGCCTATAGCAATCAGCCCCAGCATTTT.

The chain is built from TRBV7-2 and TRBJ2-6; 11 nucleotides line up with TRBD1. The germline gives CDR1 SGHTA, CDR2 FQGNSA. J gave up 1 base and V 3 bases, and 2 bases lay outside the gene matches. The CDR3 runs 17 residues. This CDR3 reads CASSFGQGASGANVLTF. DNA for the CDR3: TGTGCCAGCAGCTTTGGACAGGGGGCTTCTGGGGCCAACGTCCTGACTTTC.

In DNA form, the CDR3 reads TGCAGCGTTGAAAACACAGGGGGTGAAGCTTTCTTT. This sequence encodes CSVENTGGEAFF. The chain couples TRBV29-1 to TRBJ1-1; 8 nucleotides agree with TRBD1. Losses at the gene ends were 2 bases for V and 7 bases for J; bases not matched to a gene: 3. This CDR3 is built from 12 residues. The germline V gene has CDR1 SQVTM and CDR2 ANQGSEA.

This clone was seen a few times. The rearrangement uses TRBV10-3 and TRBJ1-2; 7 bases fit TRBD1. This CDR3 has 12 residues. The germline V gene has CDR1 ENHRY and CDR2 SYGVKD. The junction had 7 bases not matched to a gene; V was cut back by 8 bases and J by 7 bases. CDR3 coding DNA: TGTGCCATCGCCACAGGGGACGTTGGCTACACCTTC. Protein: CAIATGDVGYTF.

As DNA, the CDR3 is TGTGCCAGTAGCGGGCACGGCAATTCACCCCTCCACTTT. Residues: CASSGHGNSPLHF. The V and J genes are TRBV19 and TRBJ1-6; D gene unclear. The CDR3 is made up of 13 amino acids. Germline V CDR1 and CDR2: LNHDA, SQIVND (reference sequence). V was shortened by 6 bases and J by 7 bases, with 10 bases between the two germline ends.